These T cell receptor beta chains were read from a single sample in a study of T cells in Graves' hyperthyroidism and ophthalmopathy. TCRdb re-derived calls from the multiplex PCR reads in MiXCR, one entry per CDR3 protein. This sample carries around 380,000 distinct CDR3 sequences, approximately 12% of them seen once, and the ten largest clones take less than 25%. Sequencing was carried out using blood. The receptors come from a young man with Graves' hyperthyroidism that later progressed to Graves' ophthalmopathy. The CDR3 runs from the conserved cysteine through the conserved F or W. A D gene is named only where the DNA matches it firmly. Clone sizes are given selectively: once, few, many, or a class where the clone is expanded.

V	J	size	D	DNA	CDR3
TRBV10-2	TRBJ2-7	many	TRBD1	TGCGCCAGCAGTGGGGACAGCACCTACGAGCAGTACTTC	CASSGDSTYEQYF
TRBV7-8	TRBJ2-3	.	TRBD1	TGTGCCAGCAGCCCCCGACAGGGAATTCGAGATACGCAGTATTTT	CASSPRQGIRDTQYF
TRBV2	TRBJ2-1	many	TRBD2	TGTGCCAGCAGTGAATCGGTAGCGGGGGCAAACAAGCAGTTCTTC	CASSESVAGANKQFF
TRBV7-6	TRBJ2-1	.	.	TGTGCCAGCAGGATAGCCCCATTCTCCTACAATGAGCAGCTCTTC	CASRIAPFSYNEQLF
TRBV4-2	TRBJ2-7	.	TRBD1	TGTGCCAGCAGCCCCATCTTGGACAGGGTTTTCGAGCAGTACTTC	CASSPILDRVFEQYF
TRBV10-3	TRBJ1-5	many	.	TGTGCCATCAGTGATACAGCCAAAGGCAATCAGCCCCAGCATTTT	CAISDTAKGNQPQHF
TRBV7-2	TRBJ2-2	many	.	TGTGCCAGCACCCAGGGTTTGCACGGGGAGCTGTTTTTT	CASTQGLHGELFF
TRBV7-8	TRBJ1-2	.	TRBD1	TGTGCCAGCAGCCCGACACAGGGGCTCCCCTATGGCTACACCTTC	CASSPTQGLPYGYTF
TRBV11-2	TRBJ1-1	many	TRBD1	TGTGCCAGCAGCTTGGACAGGGTCGTCGAAGCTTTCTTT	CASSLDRVVEAFF
TRBV5-1	TRBJ2-1	.	TRBD2	TGCGCCAGCAGACTAATAGCGGGGGGGCCTAATGAGCAGTTCTTC	CASRLIAGGPNEQFF
TRBV28	TRBJ2-4	few	.	TGTGCCAGCAGTTTGGTTTGGGAGGGGGCAGAAAACATTCAGTACTTC	CASSLVWEGAENIQYF
TRBV7-9	TRBJ1-1	many	.	TGTGCCAGCAGCTTAGGATTCCGGGGGGGGCCGGCAACTGAAGCTTTCTTT	CASSLGFRGGPATEAFF
TRBV27	TRBJ2-2	.	.	TGTGCCAGCAGTCCGGGGGGACAGCTGAACACCGGGGAGCTGTTTTTT	CASSPGGQLNTGELFF
TRBV20-1	TRBJ1-2	.	.	TGCAGTGCTAGAGGGAGAGGTTCGGGTCATGGCTACACCTTC	CSARGRGSGHGYTF
TRBV6-1	TRBJ1-1	.	.	TGTGCTAGTTGGGGGGCGGGAGCTTTCTTT	CASWGAGAFF
TRBV12-3/TRBV12-4	TRBJ2-6	.	.	TGTGCCAGCAGCCCCACGCGCACAGGGGCCAACGTCCTGACTTTC	CASSPTRTGANVLTF
TRBV5-1	TRBJ2-1	few	TRBD2	TGCGCCAGCAGCTTGGAACTAGCGGGGGCATGGGAGCAGTTCTTC	CASSLELAGAWEQFF
TRBV20-1	TRBJ1-5	many	.	TGCAGTGCTAGGGGGCAGGAGGGACAGCCCCAGCATTTT	CSARGQEGQPQHF
TRBV5-1	TRBJ1-2	few	.	TGTGCCAGCAGCTCGGATACCTATGGCTACACCTTC	CASSSDTYGYTF
TRBV10-3	TRBJ1-6	.	.	TGTGCCATCAGTGAGTCTAGGGAATTGAATTCACCCCTCCACTTT	CAISESRELNSPLHF
TRBV9	TRBJ1-4	many	TRBD1	TGTGCCAGCAGCGTAGAGGGACAGGGCAACGAAAAACTGTTTTTT	CASSVEGQGNEKLFF
TRBV9	TRBJ1-5	.	.	TGTGCCAGCAGCGTAGAAGGGGAACGCAATCAGCCCCAGCATTTT	CASSVEGERNQPQHF